A single sample gave rise to the 16 T cell receptor beta chains below, sequenced in a study of tumor-infiltrating lymphocytes in oesophageal squamous cell carcinoma (dated by TCRdb to the mid-2010s). The receptor library was made with PCR. The reads were generated on an Illumina HiSeq 2000. The public sequencing data were trimmed at Q25 with fastp and processed into clonotypes with MiXCR by TCRdb, which kept only in-frame beta chains. Entries that share a CDR3 protein sequence are merged under the most common genes and DNA. This sample has 15,000 to 20,000 distinct CDR3 sequences in its table, and 44% of those were observed once. The leading ten clones occupy about two fifths of the sample. Sequencing used blood. These receptors all stem from a female donor with esophageal squamous cell carcinoma.

This clonotype was counted many times. The genes are TRBV19 and TRBJ2-6, with D possibly matching TRBD1 (6 bases). V lost 7 bases to trimming and J lost 2 bases, with 9 bases between them. The CDR3 extends over 14 amino acids. CDR1 is LNHDA and CDR2 is SQIVND in the germline V gene (reference sequence). The CDR3 here is CASKQGPGANVLTF. The CDR3 DNA reads as TGTGCCAGTAAACAGGGTCCTGGGGCCAACGTCCTGACTTTC.

This clonotype was seen a few times. The V and J genes are TRBV29-1 and TRBJ2-7, with 8 bases aligning to TRBD2. Germline values: CDR1 SQVTM, CDR2 ANQGSEA. This CDR3 is built from 15 residues. V lost 5 bases and J lost 2; bases outside the gene matches: 11. The CDR3 spells CSVTPGRASPYEQYF. The CDR3, as DNA: TGCAGCGTTACCCCCGGGAGGGCCAGCCCCTACGAGCAGTACTTC.

This clonotype was seen at least ten times. A much larger clone sits a single nucleotide away, making a read error possible. This chain's CDR3 is CAIRDRVNEQYF. DNA for the CDR3: TGTGCCATCAGGGACAGGGTCAATGAGCAGTACTTC. The chain has TRBV10-3 and TRBJ2-7, with 8 nucleotides matching TRBD1. Germline CDR1 reads ENHRY; CDR2 reads SYGVKD. This CDR3 comprises 12 residues. V was clipped by 6 bases and J by 7 bases; unmatched bases: 5.

In its sample, this clonotype is medium-sized (0.01 to 0.1%). The chain combines TRBV7-3 with TRBJ1-2; D ambiguous. The ends were cut back, 5 bases at V and 7 bases at J, with 14 bases in the middle. In germline, CDR1 is SGHTA, CDR2 FQGTGA. This CDR3 has 13 amino acids. CDR3 region: CASSRERLIGYTF. In nucleotides, the CDR3 is TGTGCCAGCAGCCGGGAAAGGTTGATTGGCTACACCTTC.

Relative to its sample, this clonotype is medium-sized. V usage is TRBV7-2 and J usage is TRBJ1-1; D gene uncertain. Looked up from germline, CDR1 is SGHTA and CDR2 is FQGNSA. V was cut by 1 base and J by 2 bases, with 8 bases left in between. This CDR3 comprises 14 residues. CDR3 DNA: TGTGCCAGCAGCTTAGATTTTTACAACACTGAAGCTTTCTTT. This translates into CASSLDFYNTEAFF.

In its sample, this clonotype ranks as medium-sized. The CDR3 sequence: CASSSPERTSTIEQFF. In DNA, the CDR3 is TGTGCCAGCAGCTCCCCCGAAAGGACTAGCACAATTGAGCAGTTCTTC. This chain connects TRBV7-2 to TRBJ2-1, with 8 nucleotides matching TRBD2. CDR3 length: 16 amino acids. Germline-derived CDR1 and CDR2 are SGHTA and FQGNSA. Trimming took 4 bases from V and 9 from J; bases not matched to a gene: 14.

J is TRBJ2-5 and V is TRBV7-3, with D maybe TRBD2 (7 bases). Germline V gene sequence: CDR1 SGHTA, CDR2 FQGTGA. The CDR3 loop spans 14 amino acids. Trimming stripped 1 base from V and 5 bases from J, with 11 bases between. CDR3 nucleotides: TGTGCCAGCAGCTTAAACGGGGGGCAGGAGACCCAGTACTTC. Its protein product is CASSLNGGQETQYF.

This clonotype was observed a handful of times. The DNA is omitted, as the CDR3 cannot be located on it reliably, and the CDR3 follows TCRdb's listing. The chain links TRBV11-3 to TRBJ2-4; the D call of TRBD1 is as the table states it, not checked on the DNA. Germline V CDR1 and CDR2: SGHNT, YENEEA. The CDR3 numbers 15 amino acids, ends counted. The CDR3 loop reads CASSRQGTLWLHLRF.

The V and J genes are TRBV20-1 and TRBJ1-2; 7 nucleotides align to TRBD1. V lost 4 bases, J lost 5 bases, and 4 bases stayed unmatched. The V gene's germline CDR1 is DFQATT and CDR2 SNEGSKA (reference sequence). The CDR3 runs to 12 residues. The CDR3 bases are TGCAGTGCTACCCTGACAGGGTATGGCTACACCTTC. Its protein product is CSATLTGYGYTF.

The V call is TRBV7-9, the J call TRBJ2-4; 7 bases are a match to TRBD1. Germline lookup yields CDR1 SEHNR and CDR2 FQNEAQ (reference sequence). The CDR3 is 12 amino acids. Trimming cost V 8 bases and J 8 bases; bases outside gene matches: 6. CDR3: CASSTGSHIQYF. In DNA, the CDR3 is TGTGCCAGCTCGACAGGGTCCCACATTCAGTACTTC.

To note about this clonotype: Being one base from a much bigger clone, this may be a read error. The chain has TRBV5-5 and TRBJ2-4, with D tentatively TRBD1 (6 bases). The J call may be mistaken, given a closer DNA end match to TRBJ2-1. CDR1 SGHKS and CDR2 YYEKEE come from the germline V gene (reference sequence). There are 13 residues in the CDR3. Here the CDR3 reads CASSNTGPGEQFF. Written as DNA, the CDR3 is TGTGCCAGCAGCAATACAGGGCCGGGCGAGCAGTTCTTC.

The chain employs TRBV28 and TRBJ1-6, with D uncertain. The CDR3 contains 15 residues. Trimming shortened V by 3 bases and J by 0 bases, and 6 bases separated the two germline ends. CDR1 is MDHEN, CDR2 SYDVKM, per germline. In nucleotides, the CDR3 is TGTGCCAGCAGTTTGAGAGGCTCCTATAATTCACCCCTCCACTTT. This sequence encodes CASSLRGSYNSPLHF. Combining the CDR3 with reference TRBV28 and TRBJ1-6 gives the whole variable domain DVKVTQSSRYLVKRTGEKVFLECVQDMDHENMFWYRQDPGLGLRLIYFSYDVKMKEKGDIPEGYSVSREKKERFSLILESASTNQTSMYLCASSLRGSYNSPLHFGNGTRLTVT.

Comment on this clonotype: The junction and the germline gene differ at one end; a read error may be behind it. The chain joins TRBV6-1 to TRBJ2-3; possible D gene TRBD1, 6 bases. CDR1 and CDR2 from the germline V gene are MNHNS and SASEGT. The CDR3 sequence is 11 residues long. The CDR3 DNA is TGTGCCAGCAGTTCCCAGGGGTCCTTTCACTTC. This sequence encodes CASSSQGSFHF.

V and J are TRBV7-8 and TRBJ2-3; no firm D call. CDR3 length equals 16 residues. V dropped 5 bases and J dropped 5 bases, with 20 bases sitting between them. The germline V gene encodes CDR1 SGHVS and CDR2 FQNEAQ. The CDR3 sequence: CASSPSLRLWGDTQYF. The DNA of the CDR3 is TGTGCCAGCAGCCCCTCTTTACGGCTCTGGGGAGATACGCAGTATTTT.

This clonotype came up many times. The V and J genes are TRBV27 and TRBJ1-6, with 8 bases that match TRBD1. J lost 9 bases, V lost 6 bases, and 10 bases had no gene match. The CDR3 consists of 15 residues. Germline lookup yields CDR1 MNHEY and CDR2 SMNVEV (reference sequence). The CDR3 reads CASSPRPGGSSPLHF. The CDR3 DNA follows: TGTGCCAGCAGCCCCAGGCCAGGGGGCAGTTCACCCCTCCACTTT.

Ten or more counts support this clonotype. CDR3 nucleotide sequence: TGTGCCAGCGTGGGGGGAACAGATCACACTGAAGCTTTCTTT. Translating gives CASVGGTDHTEAFF. The chain recombines TRBV6-1 with TRBJ1-1; D perhaps matches TRBD1 (5 bases). CDR1 and CDR2 from the germline V gene are MNHNS and SASEGT. V was shortened by 8 bases and J by 3 bases, with 16 bases between the two germline ends. The CDR3 consists of 14 residues.